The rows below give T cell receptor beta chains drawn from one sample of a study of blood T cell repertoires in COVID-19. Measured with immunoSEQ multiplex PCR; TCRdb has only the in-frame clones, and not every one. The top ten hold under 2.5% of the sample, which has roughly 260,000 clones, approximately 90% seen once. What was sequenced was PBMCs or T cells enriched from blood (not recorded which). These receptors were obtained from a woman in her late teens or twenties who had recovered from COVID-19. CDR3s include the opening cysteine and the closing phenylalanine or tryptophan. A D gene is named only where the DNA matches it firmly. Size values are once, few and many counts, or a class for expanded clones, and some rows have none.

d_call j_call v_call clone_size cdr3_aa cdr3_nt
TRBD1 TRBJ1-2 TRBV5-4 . CASSPQGENGYTF TGTGCCAGCAGCCCCCAGGGGGAAAATGGCTACACCTTC
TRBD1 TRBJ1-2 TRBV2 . CASNTAGTDYGYTF TGTGCCAGCAATACCGCCGGGACAGACTATGGCTACACCTTC
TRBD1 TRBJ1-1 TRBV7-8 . CASSLGGQGLLGAFF TGTGCCAGCAGCTTAGGGGGACAGGGGCTACTGGGGGCTTTCTTT
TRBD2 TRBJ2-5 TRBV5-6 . CASSFTRGAQYF TGTGCCAGCAGTTTCACCCGGGGGGCCCAGTACTTC
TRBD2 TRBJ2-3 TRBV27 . CASSFTGGLTDTQYF TGTGCCAGCAGTTTTACGGGAGGGTTGACAGATACGCAGTATTTT
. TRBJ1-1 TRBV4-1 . CASSQGGRMNTEAFF TGCGCCAGCAGCCAAGGAGGTCGGATGAACACTGAAGCTTTCTTT
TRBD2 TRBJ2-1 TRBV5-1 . CASSIPGLVPNYNEQFF TGCGCCAGCAGCATCCCGGGACTAGTCCCCAACTACAATGAGCAGTTCTTC
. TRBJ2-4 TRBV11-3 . CASSLSILQNIQYF TGTGCCAGCAGCTTGTCCATACTTCAAAACATTCAGTACTTC
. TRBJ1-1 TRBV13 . CASSPQGKGTSEAFF TGTGCCAGCAGCCCCCAGGGAAAGGGGACATCTGAAGCTTTCTTT
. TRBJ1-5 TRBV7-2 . CASSLAGRVLAQPQHF TGTGCCAGCAGCTTAGCGGGGAGGGTTCTCGCACAGCCCCAGCATTTT
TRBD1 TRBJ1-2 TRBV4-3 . CASSHTRGNYGYTF TGCGCCAGCAGCCATACCAGGGGGAACTATGGCTACACCTTC
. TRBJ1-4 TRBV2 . CASSGLRLPTNEKLFF TGTGCCAGCAGTGGCTTAAGACTCCCAACTAATGAAAAACTGTTTTTT
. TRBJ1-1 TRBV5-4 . CASSPRAGNTEAFF TGTGCCAGCAGCCCTAGAGCGGGGAACACTGAAGCTTTCTTT
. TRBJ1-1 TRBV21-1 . CASSKVQGLNTEAFF TGTGCCAGCAGCAAAGTGCAGGGTCTAAACACTGAAGCTTTCTTT
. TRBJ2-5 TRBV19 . CASRVGGWETQYF TGTGCCAGTAGAGTAGGAGGTTGGGAGACCCAGTACTTC
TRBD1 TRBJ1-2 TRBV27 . CASSQLTGTGIYGYTF TGTGCCAGCAGCCAGCTGACCGGGACAGGGATCTATGGCTACACCTTC
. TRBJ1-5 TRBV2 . CASSGAHSNQPQHF TGTGCCAGCAGTGGGGCCCATAGCAATCAGCCCCAGCATTTT
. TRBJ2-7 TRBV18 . CASSPEDWSYEQYF TGTGCCAGCTCACCTGAAGACTGGAGCTACGAGCAGTACTTC
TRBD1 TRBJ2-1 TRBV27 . CASRVAGGDNEQFF TGTGCCAGCAGAGTGGCAGGGGGTGACAATGAGCAGTTCTTC
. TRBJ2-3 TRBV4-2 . CASSQGNTPDTQYF TGTGCCAGCAGCCAAGGAAATACACCCGATACGCAGTATTTT
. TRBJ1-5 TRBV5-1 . CASSSGEGNQPQHF TGCGCCAGCAGCTCGGGGGAGGGCAATCAGCCCCAGCATTTT
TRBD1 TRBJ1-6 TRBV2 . CASRGQGYSPLHF TGTGCCAGCAGGGGACAGGGGTATTCACCCCTCCACTTT
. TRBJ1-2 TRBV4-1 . CASSHPRNYGYTF TGCGCCAGCAGCCATCCACGGAACTATGGCTACACCTTC
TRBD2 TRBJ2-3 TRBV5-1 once CASSPSGGFPSTDTQYF TGCGCCAGCAGCCCTAGCGGGGGGTTCCCTAGCACAGATACGCAGTATTTT
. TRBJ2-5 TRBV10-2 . CASSDEEGWGETQYF TGCGCCAGCAGTGATGAGGAGGGGTGGGGAGAGACCCAGTACTTC
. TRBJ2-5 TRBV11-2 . CASSFRGGDRGETQYF TGTGCCAGCAGCTTTAGGGGGGGAGACAGGGGAGAGACCCAGTACTTC
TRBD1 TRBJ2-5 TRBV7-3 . CASSLAGGGQGAPSETQYF TGTGCCAGCAGCTTAGCGGGAGGGGGACAGGGGGCGCCTTCGGAGACCCAGTACTTC
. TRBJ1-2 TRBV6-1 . CASSEHMGGVDYGYTF TGTGCCAGCAGTGAACATATGGGGGGTGTGGACTATGGCTACACCTTC
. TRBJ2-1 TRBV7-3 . CASSSEGAKYNEQFF TGTGCCAGCAGCTCGGAGGGGGCAAAATACAATGAGCAGTTCTTC
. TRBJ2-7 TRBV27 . CASSAAVAYEQYF TGTGCCAGCAGTGCCGCTGTAGCCTACGAGCAGTACTTC
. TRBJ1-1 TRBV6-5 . CASRTTGGDTEAFF TGTGCCAGCAGGACCACAGGAGGGGACACTGAAGCTTTCTTT
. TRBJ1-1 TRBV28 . CASSLRNTEAFF TGTGCCAGCAGTCTGAGGAACACTGAAGCTTTCTTT
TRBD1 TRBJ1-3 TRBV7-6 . CASSQGQVSETFGHTIYF TGTGCCAGCAGCCAGGGACAGGTTTCGGAGACGTTTGGGCACACCATATATTTT
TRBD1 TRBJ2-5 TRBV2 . CASSPGQGAETQYF TGTGCCAGCAGCCCGGGACAGGGTGCGGAGACCCAGTACTTC
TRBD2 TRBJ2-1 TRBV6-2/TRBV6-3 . CASSRSGGHYNEQFF TGTGCCAGCAGTCGCAGCGGGGGACACTACAATGAGCAGTTCTTC
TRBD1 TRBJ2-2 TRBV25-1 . CASSDPGQGSTGELFF TGTGCCAGCAGTGACCCAGGACAGGGGAGCACCGGGGAGCTGTTTTTT
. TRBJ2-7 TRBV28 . CASSQDTYEQYF TGTGCCAGCAGCCAGGATACCTACGAGCAGTACTTC
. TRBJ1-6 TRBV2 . CASSEKGFRVENSPLHF TGTGCCAGCAGTGAGAAAGGGTTCAGGGTGGAGAATTCACCCCTCCACTTT
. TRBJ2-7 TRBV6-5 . CASTYSMTMLGQYF TGTGCCAGCACCTACTCGATGACGATGCTAGGGCAGTACTTC
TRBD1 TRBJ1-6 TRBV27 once CASSPGQGFYNSPLHF TGTGCCAGCAGCCCGGGACAGGGGTTCTATAATTCACCCCTCCACTTT
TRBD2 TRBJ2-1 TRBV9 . CASSVEGGGRLFF TGTGCCAGCAGCGTAGAGGGCGGGGGGCGACTGTTCTTC
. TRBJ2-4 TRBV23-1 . CASSQSVVAKNIQYF TGCGCCAGCAGTCAATCCGTTGTAGCCAAAAACATTCAGTACTTC
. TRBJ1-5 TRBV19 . CASSILTGFSNQPQHF TGTGCCAGTAGTATCTTGACAGGCTTTAGCAATCAGCCCCAGCATTTT
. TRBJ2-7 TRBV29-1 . CSVKRRLSYEQYF TGCAGCGTAAAGAGGAGGTTGTCCTACGAGCAGTACTTC
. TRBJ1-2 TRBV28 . CASSQDSIEGYTF TGTGCCAGCAGCCAAGACTCCATAGAGGGCTACACCTTC
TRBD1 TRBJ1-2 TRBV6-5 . CASRRTGTNYGYTF TGTGCCAGCAGAAGGACAGGAACTAACTATGGCTACACCTTC
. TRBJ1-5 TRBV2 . CASSEVRVKYQPQHF TGTGCCAGCAGTGAAGTCAGGGTAAAATATCAGCCCCAGCATTTT
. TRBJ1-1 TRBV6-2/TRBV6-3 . CASSLRVGNTEAFF TGTGCCAGCAGTCTCAGGGTAGGGAACACTGAAGCTTTCTTT
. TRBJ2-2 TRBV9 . CASSPRPEANTGELFF TGTGCCAGCAGCCCGAGGCCGGAAGCGAACACCGGGGAGCTGTTTTTT
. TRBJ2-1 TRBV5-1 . CASSLVPGGNYNNEQFF TGCGCCAGCAGCTTGGTGCCAGGGGGGAACTACAACAATGAGCAGTTCTTC
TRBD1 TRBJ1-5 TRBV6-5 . CASSDRGSNQPQHF TGTGCCAGCAGCGACAGGGGCAGCAATCAGCCCCAGCATTTT
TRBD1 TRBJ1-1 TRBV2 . CASERDRRDTEAFF TGTGCCAGCGAGAGGGACAGGCGGGACACTGAAGCTTTCTTT
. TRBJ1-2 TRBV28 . CASSLSRGNGYTF TGTGCCAGCAGTTTATCCCGGGGGAATGGCTACACCTTC
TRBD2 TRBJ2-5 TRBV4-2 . CASSQVNPRGEETQYF TGTGCCAGCAGCCAAGTTAACCCGCGGGGGGAAGAGACCCAGTACTTC